This T cell receptor beta chain was obtained from a study of blood T cell repertoires in COVID-19. Background on the study: COVID-19 samples from acute and convalescent phases originated in the United States, Italy and Spain. PBMCs, B-cell-depleted T cells, or T cells provided the cDNA or gDNA that made up the material.

The V gene lost 4 bases and the J gene lost 4 bases, with 15 bases spanning the gap. Germline CDR1 and CDR2: SGHRS and YFSETQ. This CDR3 region has 14 residues. Authors' analysis steps: Reference gene primer amplification gave estimated nucleated cell counts. Produced via immunoSEQ multiplex PCR; TCRdb's table is partial and in-frame only. The V and J calls and clone size come from that table; D and trimming were worked out from the DNA. The sample consists of some 77,000 clones, around four fifths of them appearing once. The chain recombines TRBV5-1 with TRBJ2-7; tentatively, D is TRBD1 (6 bases). The sequenced material came from peripheral blood. The sequence was obtained from an older woman with acute or convalescent COVID-19. CDR3 amino acids: CASSEGPTGYEQYF. CDR3 nucleotide sequence: TGCGCCAGCAGCGAAGGCCCGACAGGATACGAGCAGTACTTC.